This TCR beta chain originates from a study of shared clonotypes between healthy human individuals. TCRdb keeps only in-frame clones here, not all; method: immunoSEQ multiplex PCR. Seen here are about 600,000 clones, almost 97% observed once, and the top ten hold about 0.06%. Into CD45RA+ naive and CD45RA-negative memory subsets, the CD4+ cells were split. Trimming took 0 bases from V and 1 from J, leaving 13 bases between them. Per germline, CDR1 ENHRY and CDR2 SYGVKD. This CDR3 is built from 17 residues. The specimen sequenced was naive CD4+ T cells sorted from blood. Subset described: CD45RA+ positively selected. The TCR was taken from a woman between 25 and 40 years old in good health. The chain carries TRBV10-3 and TRBJ2-1; D is possibly TRBD1 (5 bases). The CDR3 nucleotides read TGTGCCATCAGTGAGTCCAGCAGGGAACGGTCCTACAATGAGCAGTTCTTC. This translates into CAISESSRERSYNEQFF.